What follows are 17 T cell receptor beta chains derived from one specimen sequenced in a study of regulatory T cells in long-lasting Graves disease. Researchers made TCR beta libraries by using iRepertoire HTBI primers and running Arm-PCR on CDR3 regions. TCRdb fed the multiplex PCR reads into MiXCR, producing one record per CDR3 protein. The table has hundreds of thousands of distinct CDR3 sequences, 12% seen once. Described time point: newly diagnosed GD, antithyroid drugs for less than 3 months. PBMCs provided the RNA from which the TCR library was made. The sample was also reused in another study, on T cells in Graves' hyperthyroidism and ophthalmopathy.

Sequencing used peripheral blood mononuclear cells (PBMCs), obtained at new diagnosis, from a patient treated with antithyroid drugs. The source of these receptors is a woman aged 25 to 39 with Graves disease.

This clonotype was seen more than once but under ten times. The DNA for the CDR3 is TGCAGTGCTAGAGATCCGGGAACCAACAATCAGCCCCAGCATTTT. It codes for CSARDPGTNNQPQHF. The chain links TRBV20-1 to TRBJ1-5; D unclear. The CDR3 length is 15 residues. The germline CDR1 and CDR2 sequences are DFQATT and SNEGSKA (reference sequence). V was clipped by 0 bases and J by 3 bases, with 12 bases between them.

This rearrangement joins TRBV25-1 to TRBJ2-7, with 7 bases matching TRBD1. The CDR3 extends over 15 amino acids. Germline trimming cut 6 bases from V and 5 bases from J; bases unmatched to any gene: 13. CDR1 and CDR2 from the germline V gene are MGHDK and SYGVNS. The CDR3 loop is CASRPLDREEHEQYF. CDR3 DNA sequence: TGTGCCAGCAGGCCCCTCGACAGGGAAGAGCACGAGCAGTACTTC.

This clonotype showed up many times. The gene calls are TRBV29-1 and TRBJ1-4, with a tentative D call TRBD1 (5 bases). Germline loops: CDR1 SQVTM, CDR2 ANQGSEA. Trimming took off 4 bases at V and 7 bases at J, with 19 bases between the two ends. This CDR3 is built from 15 residues. The CDR3 reads CSVAGNREFGEKLFF. CDR3 DNA: TGCAGCGTTGCAGGGAATCGTGAGTTTGGTGAAAAACTGTTTTTT.

V is TRBV7-2 and J is TRBJ2-1; D unclear. CDR1 and CDR2 from the germline V gene are SGHTA and FQGNSA. The CDR3 loop spans 13 amino acids. V was pared by 5 bases and J by 7 bases, with 12 bases between. The CDR3 protein is CASSPPNLNEQFF. CDR3 nucleotide sequence: TGTGCCAGCAGCCCCCCGAACCTTAATGAGCAGTTCTTC.

As concerns this clonotype: A much more abundant neighbour one base away suggests this may be a read error. The J gene is TRBJ2-1, the V gene TRBV20-1, with TRBD2 identical over 11 bases. Germline CDR1 and CDR2: DFQATT and SNEGSKA (reference sequence). The ends lost 6 bases at V and 5 bases at J; junction bases unmatched: 12. This CDR3 is built from 16 residues. CDR3 DNA: TGCAGTGCGGCGACTAGCGGGAACCCCACCCACAATGAGCAGTTCTTC. Amino acid sequence: CSAATSGNPTHNEQFF.

This clonotype was seen repeatedly, ten times or more. V is TRBV27 and J is TRBJ2-7; TRBD1 or TRBD2 may be the D gene (5 bases each). The CDR3 covers 14 residues. Trimming took off 5 bases at V and 2 bases at J, with 13 bases between the two ends. The germline V gene encodes CDR1 MNHEY and CDR2 SMNVEV (reference sequence). The CDR3 protein is CASSPRDDTYEQYF. CDR3 in DNA: TGTGCCAGCAGTCCTCGGGACGACACCTACGAGCAGTACTTC.

Many counts were recorded for this clonotype. The chain recombines TRBV12-3 or TRBV12-4 with TRBJ2-1; perhaps TRBD2 as D (6 bases). Trimming shortened V by 3 bases and J by 15 bases, and 21 bases separated the two germline ends. The CDR3 has 14 residues. CDR3 sequence: CASSFTHSGGIGFF. The CDR3 bases are TGTGCCAGCAGTTTTACCCATAGCGGTGGAATCGGGTTCTTC.

Ten or more counts support this clonotype. V and J are TRBV15 and TRBJ1-5; 8 bases align to TRBD1. Germline CDR1 is LNHNV and CDR2 is YYDKDF (reference sequence). The CDR3 is made up of 15 amino acids. Trimming at V came to 0 bases and at J to 7 bases, leaving 5 bases not matched to a gene. CDR3 nucleotides: TGTGCCACCAGCAGAGATTGGTCAGGGGGCCAGCCCCAGCATTTT. Its protein is CATSRDWSGGQPQHF.

At least ten counts were recorded for this clonotype. The V gene is TRBV2, the J gene TRBJ2-7; 9 bases match TRBD1. Unmatched junction bases numbered 5, after V lost 2 bases and J lost 3 bases. CDR3 length: 15 residues. From germline, CDR1 is SNHLY and CDR2 FYNNEI. The CDR3 coding sequence is TGTGCCAGCAGTGAATCCGGGACAGGGTACTACGAGCAGTACTTC. Translating gives CASSESGTGYYEQYF.

This sequence joins TRBV27 and TRBJ1-6; 7 bases match TRBD1. The CDR3 has 14 amino acids. Losses at the gene ends were 2 bases for V and 8 bases for J; bases not matched to a gene: 3. Per germline, CDR1 MNHEY and CDR2 SMNVEV (reference sequence). CDR3 nucleotide sequence: TGTGCCAGCAGTTTACAGGGGGACTATTCACCCCTCCACTTT. This sequence encodes CASSLQGDYSPLHF.

This clonotype has just a few counts. This chain connects TRBV20-1 to TRBJ1-5; D uncertain. In germline, CDR1 is DFQATT, CDR2 SNEGSKA (reference sequence). Trimming took 1 base from V and 3 from J, leaving 10 bases between them. CDR3 length: 14 residues. DNA of the CDR3: TGCAGTGCTAGAGTGGGTGGTAACAATCAGCCCCAGCATTTT. Translation gives CSARVGGNNQPQHF.

The chain joins TRBV19 to TRBJ1-2; D is ambiguous. V dropped 7 bases and J dropped 3 bases, with 12 bases sitting between them. Germline CDR1 is LNHDA and CDR2 is SQIVND (reference sequence). The CDR3 has 13 residues. In DNA, the CDR3 is TGTGCCAGTAATGCTGATCTCTACTATGGCTACACCTTC. This codes for CASNADLYYGYTF.

This clonotype was seen at least ten times. V and J are TRBV6-2 or TRBV6-3 and TRBJ2-1, with D unresolved. The germline V gene encodes CDR1 MNHEY and CDR2 SVGEGT. The CDR3 extends over 15 amino acids. Trimming pared 1 base from V and 7 bases from J, leaving 14 bases between. CDR3 amino acids: CASSYLAGRGNEQFF. DNA for the CDR3: TGTGCCAGCAGTTACTTGGCTGGCCGTGGGAATGAGCAGTTCTTC.

In DNA, the CDR3 is TGTGCCAGCAGGACAGGGGGCTTGGGACCCGAGCAGTTCTTC. Amino acid sequence: CASRTGGLGPEQFF. The rearrangement uses TRBV11-3 and TRBJ2-1; 10 bases line up with TRBD1. CDR3 length: 14 amino acids. Trimming cost V 6 bases and J 10 bases; bases outside gene matches: 9. Germline assignment: CDR1 SGHNT and CDR2 YENEEA.

This clonotype showed up just a few times. V usage is TRBV13 and J usage is TRBJ2-7, with 9 bases aligning to TRBD2. CDR1 and CDR2 from the germline V gene are PRHDT and FYEKMQ (reference sequence). J was trimmed by 4 bases and V by 1 base; bases with no gene match: 8. The CDR3 sequence is 16 residues long. In DNA form, the CDR3 reads TGTGCCAGCAGCTTAGTGGCTAGCGGGACGCCTTACGAGCAGTACTTC. Protein sequence: CASSLVASGTPYEQYF.

This clonotype was counted at least ten times. The gene calls are TRBV30 and TRBJ2-1; 14 nucleotides align to TRBD2. The V segment lost 1 base and the J segment 6 bases; nucleotides outside the gene matches: 5. The length of the CDR3 is 16 residues. Per germline, CDR1 GTSNPN and CDR2 SVGIG (reference sequence). The CDR3 sequence: CAWSEPGLAGVNEQFF. CDR3 nucleotides: TGTGCCTGGAGTGAGCCGGGACTAGCGGGAGTCAATGAGCAGTTCTTC.

This clonotype has only a few counts. The chain joins TRBV18 to TRBJ2-4; 8 nucleotides align to TRBD1. The CDR3 covers 15 residues. V gave up 2 bases and J gave up 7 bases; unmatched junction bases: 7. In germline, CDR1 is KGHSH, CDR2 LQKENI. DNA of the CDR3: TGTGCCAGCTCACCAACCGGGACAGGACCCAACATTCAGTACTTC. Protein: CASSPTGTGPNIQYF.